These T cell receptor beta chains were read from a single sample in a study of T-cell memory formation after mild COVID-19. TCRdb reprocessed the 5' RACE reads via MiXCR and lists one record per CDR3 protein. The sample yields some 350,000 distinct CDR3 sequences, about 15% seen once. The specimen sequenced was PBMCs or a T cell subset sorted from them (not recorded which). These receptors originate from a man aged 18 to 30 who had mild COVID-19 (a few samples of this study predate the infection). Cell type and time point are not known. CDR3s include the opening cysteine and the closing phenylalanine or tryptophan. A D gene is named only where the DNA matches it firmly. Rows give clone size only sometimes, using once, few, many, or a class for an expanded clone.

v_call	cdr3_length	d_call	clone_size	j_call	cdr3_nt	cdr3_aa
TRBV5-1	16	NA	many	TRBJ2-3	TGCGCCAGCAGCCTGACGGACGCCCGCTTCCCAGATACGCAGTATTTT	CASSLTDARFPDTQYF
TRBV13	15	TRBD1	NA	TRBJ2-1	TGTGCCAGCAGCCCTCAGACAGGGGTTTTCAATGAGCAGTTCTTC	CASSPQTGVFNEQFF
TRBV4-3	17	TRBD1	NA	TRBJ2-2	TGCGCCAGCAGCCGAAAGGCCACGGCAGGGGGAGCGGGGGAGCTGTTTTTT	CASSRKATAGGAGELFF
TRBV6-5	15	NA	NA	TRBJ2-5	TGTGCCAGCAGTTTCCGCAGGGTTGTGGAGGAGACCCAGTACTTC	CASSFRRVVEETQYF
TRBV19	13	NA	few	TRBJ2-5	TGTGCCAGTAGTATTAGGGTGACAGAGACCCAGTACTTC	CASSIRVTETQYF
TRBV28	14	TRBD2	NA	TRBJ2-5	TGTGCCAGCACCTCAGCGGGGGGGCCGGAGACCCAGTACTTC	CASTSAGGPETQYF
TRBV4-1	15	NA	many	TRBJ2-7	TGCGCCAGCAGCCAGCTCGCGACAGCCGCCTACGAGCAGTACTTC	CASSQLATAAYEQYF
TRBV7-9	15	TRBD1	NA	TRBJ2-3	TGTGCCAGCAGGACACAGGGGGGCCGGTCAGATACGCAGTATTTT	CASRTQGGRSDTQYF
TRBV18	14	NA	few	TRBJ2-5	TGTGCCAGCTCACCTCGCTCCCTACAAGAGACCCAGTACTTC	CASSPRSLQETQYF
TRBV5-6	17	NA	few	TRBJ1-2	TGTGCCAGCAGCTCCCCCCACACGATCGGATCCAACTATGGCTACACCTTC	CASSSPHTIGSNYGYTF
TRBV12-3/TRBV12-4	12	NA	few	TRBJ1-5	TGTGCCAGCAGGTGGACTGATCAGCCCCAGCATTTT	CASRWTDQPQHF
TRBV10-3	12	NA	few	TRBJ2-1	TGTGCCATCAGTGGAGGAGTAAATGAGCAGTTCTTC	CAISGGVNEQFF
TRBV2	15	NA	NA	TRBJ2-3	TGTGCCAGCAGCCAGGAACAGGGATGGGCAGATACGCAGTATTTT	CASSQEQGWADTQYF
TRBV6-5	14	NA	NA	TRBJ2-5	TGTGCCAGCAGTTACTCGAGTAGCAGGGAGACCCAGTACTTC	CASSYSSSRETQYF
TRBV4-1	16	NA	few	TRBJ1-6	TGCGCCAGCAGCCAAGACCAGGGTGGGTATAATTCACCCCTCCACTTT	CASSQDQGGYNSPLHF
TRBV4-3	20	TRBD2	NA	TRBJ2-3	TGCGCCAGCAGCCTCGGGAACAGGGCGGGACTAGCCAAGATCACAGATACGCAGTATTTT	CASSLGNRAGLAKITDTQYF
TRBV30	15	TRBD1	few	TRBJ2-7	TGTGCCTGGAGTGGGGGGACAGGGGCATCCTACGAGCAGTACTTC	CAWSGGTGASYEQYF
TRBV18	15	NA	NA	TRBJ1-1	TGTGCCAGCTCACCAGTCTGGGTCGCGGACACTGAAGCTTTCTTT	CASSPVWVADTEAFF
TRBV7-9	14	NA	once	TRBJ1-2	TGTGCCAGCAGCTTAGGAGGTGTGGGTAACGGCTACACCTTC	CASSLGGVGNGYTF
TRBV5-1	15	TRBD1	few	TRBJ1-4	TGCGCCAGCAGCTTGGTGACAGGGATAGGAGAAAAACTGTTTTTT	CASSLVTGIGEKLFF
TRBV4-1	13	NA	many	TRBJ2-5	TGCGCCAGCAGCGTTATCGAGCAAGAGACCCAGTACTTC	CASSVIEQETQYF
TRBV10-3	15	NA	NA	TRBJ1-6	TGTGCCATCAGTGCCCAGCTGGGGCCTAATTCACCCCTCCACTTT	CAISAQLGPNSPLHF
TRBV10-3	14	TRBD1	NA	TRBJ2-5	TGTGCCATCAGCCACGGACAGGGCCAAGAGACCCAGTACTTC	CAISHGQGQETQYF
TRBV13	16	NA	many	TRBJ1-6	TGTGCCAGCAGCTTAGCGCCGGGCATGGTGGATTCACCCCTCCACTTT	CASSLAPGMVDSPLHF
TRBV4-2	17	NA	NA	TRBJ2-1	TGTGCCAGCAGCCAAGATCCGGGGACCTACTCCTACAATGAGCAGTTCTTC	CASSQDPGTYSYNEQFF
TRBV7-6	15	NA	few	TRBJ2-3	TGTGCCAGCAGCCGAAAGGGACTTCCCACAGATACGCAGTATTTT	CASSRKGLPTDTQYF
TRBV2	14	NA	many	TRBJ2-1	TGTGCCAGCCCTCCGGAGGGGAAATACAATGAGCAGTTCTTC	CASPPEGKYNEQFF
TRBV20-1	15	TRBD2	few	TRBJ2-3	TGCAGTGCCCGACCAGCGGGGTACCTCACAGATACGCAGTATTTT	CSARPAGYLTDTQYF
TRBV7-2	15	NA	few	TRBJ1-4	TGTGCCAGCAGCTTCCGCCAGGGTTTGGGTGAAAAACTGTTTTTT	CASSFRQGLGEKLFF
TRBV5-4	13	NA	once	TRBJ1-2	TGTGCCAGCAGCTTGGCGCCAGGGGATGGCTACACCTTC	CASSLAPGDGYTF
TRBV5-4	16	TRBD2	NA	TRBJ2-5	TGTGCCAGCAGCTTGGGTAGCGGGAAACATCAAGAGACCCAGTACTTC	CASSLGSGKHQETQYF
TRBV2	13	NA	NA	TRBJ1-2	TGTGCCAGCAGTGTCAGGGGCCACTATGGCTACACCTTC	CASSVRGHYGYTF
TRBV28	16	NA	few	TRBJ2-3	TGTGCCAGCAGTCTCCCGGGGTATTCTAGCACAGATACGCAGTATTTT	CASSLPGYSSTDTQYF
TRBV6-1	12	TRBD1	few	TRBJ2-7	TGTGCCGGAAACAGGGGGTCGGCCGAGCAGTACTTC	CAGNRGSAEQYF
TRBV12-3/TRBV12-4	13	TRBD2	many	TRBJ2-3	TGTGTCAACGAGCGGGGGCCAGCAGATACGCAGTATTTT	CVNERGPADTQYF
TRBV20-1	13	NA	few	TRBJ1-2	TGCAGTGCTAACCGGGGCCAGGACGCCCCTTCCACCTTC	CSANRGQDAPSTF
TRBV10-3	15	NA	few	TRBJ1-5	TGTGCCATCAGTGGACAGCTTGATAGCAATCAGCCCCAGCATTTT	CAISGQLDSNQPQHF
TRBV9	15	NA	many	TRBJ2-3	TGTGCCAGCAGCACCTTGGGACGCCGGACAGATACGCAGTATTTT	CASSTLGRRTDTQYF
TRBV7-9	16	TRBD2	NA	TRBJ2-5	TGTGCCAGCAGCTTAGTATTGTCGGCGGGGGAAGAGACCCAGTACTTC	CASSLVLSAGEETQYF
TRBV2	16	NA	NA	TRBJ1-6	TGTGCCAGCAGTGAGGCAGCCTATGACTTTAATTCACCCCTCCACTTT	CASSEAAYDFNSPLHF
TRBV7-2	16	TRBD1	NA	TRBJ2-1	TGTGCCAGCAGCTCGAACAGACAGGGGGCAGGAAGTGAGCAGTTCTTC	CASSSNRQGAGSEQFF
TRBV7-9	12	TRBD1	NA	TRBJ1-4	TGTGCCAGCAGCCAGGGGGTTGAAAAACTGTTTTTT	CASSQGVEKLFF
TRBV4-2	18	TRBD1	few	TRBJ1-5	TGTGCCAGCAGCCAAGACCGGGACAGGGGGGACAGCAATCAGCCCCAGCATTTT	CASSQDRDRGDSNQPQHF
TRBV19	15	NA	NA	TRBJ2-5	TGTGCCAGTAGTGCGTATCGGCTCAACCAAGAGACCCAGTACTTC	CASSAYRLNQETQYF
TRBV5-1	17	TRBD1	NA	TRBJ1-4	TGCGCCAGCAGCTGGACCGGGACAGGGATCGGGAGTGAAAAACTGTTTTTT	CASSWTGTGIGSEKLFF
TRBV12-3/TRBV12-4	14	NA	many	TRBJ2-7	TGTGCCAGCAGTTTTCGCGGCGGCACCTACGAGCAGTACTTC	CASSFRGGTYEQYF
TRBV24-1	15	NA	NA	TRBJ1-1	TGTGCCACCAGTGGAACCAGTTACGGCGCCACTGAAGCTTTCTTT	CATSGTSYGATEAFF
TRBV12-3/TRBV12-4	14	NA	NA	TRBJ2-3	TGTGCCAGCAGTTTGTACCTGCAGTGGGATACGCAGTATTTT	CASSLYLQWDTQYF
TRBV24-1	13	NA	few	TRBJ1-2	TGTGCCACCAGTGATCCAGGGTACTATGGCTACACCTTC	CATSDPGYYGYTF
TRBV4-3	14	NA	NA	TRBJ2-1	TGCGCCAGCAGCCAAGTTACCCGTGGCTATGAGCAGTTCTTC	CASSQVTRGYEQFF
TRBV6-1	14	NA	few	TRBJ2-5	TGTGCCAGCAGATGGGGGGAGCTGGCAGAGACCCAGTACTTC	CASRWGELAETQYF
TRBV4-1	17	TRBD2	many	TRBJ2-3	TGCGCCAGCAGCCAAGAGCTAGCGGGGGGAATGCCAGATACGCAGTATTTT	CASSQELAGGMPDTQYF
TRBV20-1	17	NA	NA	TRBJ1-5	TGCAGTGCTAGAGAGTTTGGGGGGATTCCTAGCAATCAGCCCCAGCATTTT	CSAREFGGIPSNQPQHF